This T cell receptor beta chain appears in the sequencing data of a study of T cell changes during pregnancy in multiple sclerosis. Per the germline V gene, CDR1 is SQVTM and CDR2 is ANQGSEA. The CDR3 totals 13 residues. V was cut by 3 bases and J by 3 bases, with 11 bases left in between. The method was immunoSEQ multiplex PCR; TCRdb's version includes in-frame clones alone and lacks a portion of them. The sample lists 19,000 or so clones; 88% were seen once. The chain is built from TRBV29-1 and TRBJ1-2; possibly TRBD1 for D (5 bases). The sample consisted of CD8+ T cells from peripheral blood mononuclear cells, taken after pregnancy. The TCR originated in a female donor in good health, enrolled as a control in a pregnancy study. The CDR3 loop reads CSVDSSGYYGYTF. The CDR3, as DNA: TGCAGCGTTGATTCGTCAGGGTACTATGGCTACACCTTC.